The 17 T cell receptor beta chains below were found in one sample sequenced in a study of blood T cell repertoires in COVID-19. Measured with immunoSEQ multiplex PCR; TCRdb has only the in-frame clones, and not every one. The profile covers roughly 120,000 clones, with roughly 92% appearing a single time and around 2.1% taken by the ten largest. The source material was peripheral blood. These receptors all come from a man between 50 and 59 years old with COVID-19, enrolled during active disease.

The chain carries TRBV4-1 and TRBJ1-1; D ambiguous. V lost 1 base and J lost 5, with 11 bases in between. The V gene's germline CDR1 is MGHRA and CDR2 YSYEKL. The CDR3 has 14 amino acids. The CDR3 region has the DNA TGCGCCAGCAGCCAAGGACTCCAAAGGACTGAAGCTTTCTTT. Its translation: CASSQGLQRTEAFF.

V and J are TRBV12-3 or TRBV12-4 and TRBJ1-1; D gene unclear. The CDR3 runs to 12 residues. Trimming stripped 0 bases from V and 10 bases from J, with 9 bases between. Here the CDR3 DNA reads TGTGCCAGCAGTTTAGCGGAGGAGGGAGCTTTCTTT. Protein sequence: CASSLAEEGAFF.

The genes are TRBV27 and TRBJ2-7; D not resolved. Trimming shortened V by 5 bases and J by 6 bases, and 14 bases separated the two germline ends. This CDR3 spans 13 amino acids. In germline, CDR1 is MNHEY, CDR2 SMNVEV (reference sequence). CDR3 in amino acids: CASSPLIGFEQYF. CDR3 bases: TGTGCCAGCAGTCCCCTTATCGGTTTCGAGCAGTACTTC.

For this clone: In the same sample, other DNA sequences code for this CDR3. Written as DNA, the CDR3 is TGTGCCAGCAGTTTCGGGTACAATCAGCCCCAGCATTTT. Protein sequence: CASSFGYNQPQHF. The chain couples TRBV27 to TRBJ1-5; D gene ambiguous. Germline V gene lookup returns CDR1 MNHEY and CDR2 SMNVEV (reference sequence). Deletions cut 3 bases from V and 3 bases from J, with 6 bases between. This CDR3 region has 13 residues.

The J gene is TRBJ1-1, the V gene TRBV12-3 or TRBV12-4; the D gene is possibly TRBD1 (5 bases). The CDR3 is 13 residues long. V lost 5 bases and J lost 6, with 13 bases in between. CDR3 bases: TGTGCCAGCAGTCCCAGGGTGGGCGCTGAAGCTTTCTTT. Protein: CASSPRVGAEAFF.

This chain uses TRBV2 with TRBJ1-4; possibly TRBD1 for D (5 bases). The CDR3 runs 13 residues. The germline V gene encodes CDR1 SNHLY and CDR2 FYNNEI. The germline V and J ends were trimmed by 11 bases and 7 bases, with 17 bases remaining between them. The CDR3 DNA reads as TGTGCCCGGTCCAGGGCCGTAGGTGAAAAACTGTTTTTT. Translating gives CARSRAVGEKLFF.

This chain joins TRBV28 and TRBJ2-3; D is possibly TRBD2 (7 bases). There are 14 residues in the CDR3. Germline lookup yields CDR1 MDHEN and CDR2 SYDVKM. Trimming pared 8 bases from V and 4 bases from J, leaving 16 bases between. For the CDR3, the DNA is TGTGCCAGCTCTAACGGGGGGCGGTCAGATACGCAGTATTTT. Translating gives CASSNGGRSDTQYF.

The V call is TRBV7-9, the J call TRBJ1-1; the D gene is possibly TRBD1 (6 bases). The germline V gene has CDR1 SEHNR and CDR2 FQNEAQ (reference sequence). V dropped 4 bases and J dropped 1 base, with 7 bases sitting between them. CDR3 length: 13 amino acids. In DNA form, the CDR3 reads TGTGCCAGCAGCTCCAGGGGGAACACTGAAGCTTTCTTT. Residues: CASSSRGNTEAFF.

The rearrangement links TRBV7-2 to TRBJ1-1; D possibly corresponds to TRBD1 (5 bases). This CDR3 region has 11 residues. Germline V gene sequence: CDR1 SGHTA, CDR2 FQGNSA. The ends were cut back, 9 bases at V and 6 bases at J, with 11 bases in the middle. CDR3 protein: CASQGRAEAFF. CDR3 in DNA: TGTGCCAGTCAGGGTAGAGCTGAAGCTTTCTTT.

The chain carries TRBV11-2 and TRBJ2-1; tentative D call: TRBD1 (6 bases). Germline V gives CDR1 SGHAT, CDR2 FQNNGV. This CDR3 contains 14 residues. Trimming removed 4 bases from V and 3 bases from J, with 10 bases in between. The CDR3 bases are TGTGCCAGCAGCTGGACGGACAGCTACAATGAGCAGTTCTTC. It yields the protein CASSWTDSYNEQFF.

The CDR3 here is CASSLGSTNLDEQFF. DNA for the CDR3: TGTGCCAGCAGCTTGGGCAGCACCAACCTTGATGAGCAGTTCTTC. V usage is TRBV7-3 and J usage is TRBJ2-1; D is unclear. Germline CDR1 and CDR2: SGHTA and FQGTGA. The CDR3 is 15 residues long. Trimming took off 3 bases at V and 8 bases at J, with 17 bases between the two ends.

This CDR3 is CASSARLVSGEQFF. The CDR3 DNA reads as TGTGCCAGCAGCGCTAGACTGGTGTCGGGTGAGCAGTTCTTC. The chain has TRBV9 and TRBJ2-1; D is ambiguous. The CDR3 is 14 amino acids. The V end was cut by 3 bases, the J end by 9 bases, with 16 bases between. Germline values: CDR1 SGDLS, CDR2 YYNGEE.

J is TRBJ1-1 and V is TRBV19, with 8 bases lining up with TRBD1. This CDR3 is built from 16 residues. J gave up 8 bases and V 7 bases, and 18 bases lay outside the gene matches. Germline values: CDR1 LNHDA, CDR2 SQIVND (reference sequence). The CDR3 is CASTTQGQVTSSEAFF. CDR3 nucleotide sequence: TGTGCCAGTACTACACAGGGACAGGTAACTTCTTCAGAAGCTTTCTTT. Filled out from reference TRBV19 and TRBJ1-1, the complete variable domain reads DGGITQSPKYLFRKEGQNVTLSCEQNLNHDAMYWYRQDPGQGLRLIYYSQIVNDFQKGDIAEGYSVSREKKESFPLTVTSAQKNPTAFYLCASTTQGQVTSSEAFFGQGTRLTVV.

This clone was recorded only once. This sequence joins TRBV7-8 and TRBJ2-7, with 7 bases that match TRBD2. The CDR3 covers 16 residues. Germline V lookup: CDR1 SGHVS, CDR2 FQNEAQ. The V segment lost 4 bases and the J segment 0 bases; nucleotides outside the gene matches: 9. CDR3 nucleotides: TGTGCCAGCAGCTCGGGGTTCAAGCGGGGCTCCTACGAGCAGTACTTC. Translating it yields CASSSGFKRGSYEQYF.

This clone was seen once. The CDR3 spells CASSQAGLAGLGTDTQYF. The DNA of the CDR3 is TGTGCCAGCAGCCAGGCGGGACTAGCGGGACTAGGCACAGATACGCAGTATTTT. The chain employs TRBV4-2 and TRBJ2-3; TRBD2 matches at 13 bases. CDR1 and CDR2 from the germline V gene are LGHNA and YNFKEQ. Trimming removed 3 bases from V and 1 base from J; junction bases left unmatched: 7. This CDR3 comprises 18 residues.

The genes are TRBV11-2 and TRBJ2-7, with 10 bases lining up with TRBD2. Germline-derived CDR1 and CDR2 are SGHAT and FQNNGV. V gave up 2 bases and J gave up 1 base; unmatched junction bases: 5. This CDR3 spans 16 amino acids. CDR3 residues: CASSLLASGRSYEQYF. The DNA for the CDR3 is TGTGCCAGCAGCTTACTGGCTAGCGGGAGATCCTACGAGCAGTACTTC.

The V call is TRBV3-1 (or the pseudogene TRBV3-2), the J call TRBJ2-3; a possible D gene is TRBD1 (6 bases). The V gene lost 0 bases and the J gene lost 3 bases, with 16 bases spanning the gap. CDR1 is LGHDT, CDR2 YNNKEL, per germline (reference sequence). The CDR3 consists of 17 residues. This CDR3 is CASSQDQRTDMTDTQYF. CDR3 sequence (DNA): TGTGCCAGCAGCCAAGATCAAAGGACAGACATGACAGATACGCAGTATTTT.